This TCR beta chain was identified in a study of a mutant IDH1 vaccine in newly diagnosed glioma. Time point denoted: week 35, safety follow-up. It was 300 ug of mutant IDH1 20-mer peptide that made up each vaccine dose, given with topical imiquimod. Details on this clone: The antigen is not known.

This table comes from immunoSEQ multiplex PCR, and its TCRdb copy is limited to in-frame clones, with some not included. This table has 25,000 to 40,000 clones, 78% appearing once. Germline CDR1 reads SGHRS; CDR2 reads YFSETQ. J gave up 2 bases and V 3 bases, and 4 bases lay outside the gene matches. The CDR3 is made up of 14 amino acids. Sequenced material: PBMCs, taken from a glioma patient whose treatment included an IDH1 peptide vaccine. The chain combines TRBV5-1 with TRBJ1-1; 7 bases agree with TRBD1. The source of this sequence is a woman in her thirties or forties with glioma. The CDR3 region has the DNA TGCGCCAGCAGCTGGGACAGCCCTAACACTGAAGCTTTCTTT. It is translated as CASSWDSPNTEAFF.